What follows is one T cell receptor beta chain and its context. Its cognate antigen is unknown. The germline V gene encodes CDR1 WSHSY and CDR2 SAAADI. The CDR3 covers 14 residues. V dropped 6 bases and J dropped 0 bases, with 8 bases sitting between them. The data were obtained in a study of cytomegalovirus exposure and HLA in healthy donors. Study-level findings and limits: The tendency of first-cohort TCR clusters to co-occur in the roughly 130 validation repertoires was the finding of a later analysis. Most TCR sequences were rare, but some public TCRs occurred in many donors.

Sequencing used immunoSEQ multiplex PCR; TCRdb keeps in-frame clones, though not all of them. The table lists around 98,000 clones, roughly 87% of them singletons. This TCR was recovered from a woman under 40 in good health and CMV-seronegative. Material for sequencing was PBMCs. The chain is built from TRBV10-2 and TRBJ2-2; D gene ambiguous. This CDR3 is CASRKRSNTGELFF. The CDR3 DNA sequence: TGCGCCAGCAGGAAGAGATCGAACACCGGGGAGCTGTTTTTT.